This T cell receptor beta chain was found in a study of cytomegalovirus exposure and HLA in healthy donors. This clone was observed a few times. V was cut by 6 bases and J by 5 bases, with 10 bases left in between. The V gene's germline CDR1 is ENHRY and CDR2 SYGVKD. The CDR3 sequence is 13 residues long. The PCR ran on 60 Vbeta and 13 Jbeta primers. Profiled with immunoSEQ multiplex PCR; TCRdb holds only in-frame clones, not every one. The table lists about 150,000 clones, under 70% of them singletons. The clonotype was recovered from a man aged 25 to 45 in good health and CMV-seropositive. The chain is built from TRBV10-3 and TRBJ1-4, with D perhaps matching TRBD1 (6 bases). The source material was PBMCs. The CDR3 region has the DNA TGTGCCATCAGGGCAGGGGAGAATGAAAAACTGTTTTTT. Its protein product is CAIRAGENEKLFF.